This T cell receptor beta chain was recovered during a study of blood T cells in healthy people across ages (dated by TCRdb to the mid-2010s). As for the study more broadly: Template switching captured roughly one uniquely barcoded TCR beta cDNA molecule per two T cells in model experiments. The study measured age-related changes in TCR beta repertoire diversity using deep sequencing normalized with unique cDNA molecular identifiers. To avoid experimental bias, donors of different ages were randomly spread across the sequencing lanes. Two additional independent replicas of 1 million unique cDNA reads from the same blood draw were analyzed for two donors (one aged 18 to 30 and one aged 80 or older). Four age groups were formed from the donors: young (average approximately 15 years), middle-aged (approximately 40), aged (around 62) and long-lived (approximately 78). The investigation overall reported the following: Because profiling used bulk unsorted PBMCs, naive and antigen-experienced compartments could not be compared conclusively. As age increased, observed TCR beta diversity per million T cells dropped in a roughly linear way, and a significant reduction was already evident by age 40. Observed TCR beta diversity correlated strongly with the percentage of naive T cells measured by flow cytometry. Estimates of total diversity based on one million sequenced T cells were regarded as lower bounds and as underestimates. Compared with the aged group, the long-lived group had more naive CD4+ T cells, fewer expanded clones and increased TCR diversity, suggesting age selection. Because donor CMV infection status was unknown, age-related changes in expanded clonotypes were potentially confounded.

Library generation was performed with 5' RACE. The second PCR ran for roughly 7 to 12 cycles and used a J-beta primer mix along with a sample-barcoded 5' primer. Each TCR beta cDNA molecule received a unique molecular identifier from a template-switch 5' adaptor carrying 12 random nucleotides. Each sample yielded at least 3 million CDR3-containing paired-end reads. All of the RNA was converted into first-strand cDNA using the Mint cDNA synthesis kit, with a TRBC-specific oligonucleotide serving as the primer. Following uracil-DNA glycosylase treatment, a first 18-cycle PCR with universal primers M1SS and BC2_uni_R was performed on all cDNA. The paper's data handling went like this. For normalization, 1 million high-quality reads were randomly selected from each sample, with every read carrying a distinct molecular identifier. Reads sharing molecular identifiers were discarded rather than binned into consensus sequences. MiTCR, with a Q25 quality threshold and the strictest error-elimination algorithm, was used for CDR3 identification, clonotype clustering and error correction. A nonparametric unseen species model with Euler transformation was used to estimate lower-bound total TCR beta diversity. Through fastp at Q25 and MiXCR, TCRdb rebuilt clones from the public reads, retaining in-frame beta chains. One record per CDR3 amino acid sequence lists the most common genes and DNA. The V and J calls shown here were made by TCRdb, not taken from the authors' results. The sample table lists around 1,900,000 distinct CDR3 sequences, about 39% of them with a count of one. The leading ten clones occupy about 23% of the sample.

From the cysteine through the phenylalanine, the CDR3 covers 14 amino acids. Just the 42-base CDR3 DNA is kept, in frame starting at base 1. V ends up 4 bases short and J 3 bases short, with an unmatched junction base count of 9. Sequences SQVTM (CDR1) and ANQGSEA (CDR2) are obtained from the germline V gene. Systemically healthy Caucasian individuals from Russia, 35 to 50 in total and aged roughly 6 to 90 years, were included as donors. Each donor gave 8 to 10 milliliters of peripheral blood, drawn into EDTA-treated Vacutainer tubes. Ficoll-Paque density-gradient centrifugation was used to isolate PBMCs, with at least 6 million obtained per sample. Trizol reagent was used to extract total RNA from PBMCs, with at least 6 micrograms per sample. Naive CD45RAhigh/CD27high T cell percentages were measured by flow cytometry on a PBMC aliquot from every donor. There are a few counts of this clonotype. The specificity of this receptor is unknown. No base quality values were provided; no much bigger clone lies one nucleotide off.

Sequenced: blood. The sequence came from a human donor in good health. The chain is made from TRBV29-1 and TRBJ2-7; 7 of the junction bases match TRBD1. CDR3 sequence: CSVARTGPDYEQYF. The bases are TGCAGCGTTGCCAGGACAGGCCCCGACTACGAGCAGTACTTC.